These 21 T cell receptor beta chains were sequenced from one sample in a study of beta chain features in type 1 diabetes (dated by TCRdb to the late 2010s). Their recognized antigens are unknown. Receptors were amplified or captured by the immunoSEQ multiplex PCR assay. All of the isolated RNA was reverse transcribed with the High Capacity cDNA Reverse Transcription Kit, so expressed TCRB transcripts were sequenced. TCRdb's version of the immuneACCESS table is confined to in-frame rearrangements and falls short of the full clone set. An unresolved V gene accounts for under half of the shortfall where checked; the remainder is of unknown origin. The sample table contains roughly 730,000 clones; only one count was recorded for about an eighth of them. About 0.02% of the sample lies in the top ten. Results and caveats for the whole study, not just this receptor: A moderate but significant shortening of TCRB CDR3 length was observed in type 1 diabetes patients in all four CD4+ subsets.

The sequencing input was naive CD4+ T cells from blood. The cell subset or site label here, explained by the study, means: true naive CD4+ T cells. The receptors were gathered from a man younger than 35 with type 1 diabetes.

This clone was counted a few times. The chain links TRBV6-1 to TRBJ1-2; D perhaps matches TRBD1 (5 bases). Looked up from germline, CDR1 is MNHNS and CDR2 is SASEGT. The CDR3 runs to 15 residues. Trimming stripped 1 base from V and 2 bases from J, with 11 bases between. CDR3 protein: CASSEGGTSNYGYTF. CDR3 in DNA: TGTGCCAGCAGTGAAGGGGGCACGTCAAACTATGGCTACACCTTC.

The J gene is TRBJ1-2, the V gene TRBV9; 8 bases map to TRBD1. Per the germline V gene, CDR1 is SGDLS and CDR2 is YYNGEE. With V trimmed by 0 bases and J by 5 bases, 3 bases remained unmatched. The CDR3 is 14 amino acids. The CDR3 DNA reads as TGTGCCAGCAGCGTAGAACAGGGGGGTTATGGCTACACCTTC. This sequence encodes CASSVEQGGYGYTF.

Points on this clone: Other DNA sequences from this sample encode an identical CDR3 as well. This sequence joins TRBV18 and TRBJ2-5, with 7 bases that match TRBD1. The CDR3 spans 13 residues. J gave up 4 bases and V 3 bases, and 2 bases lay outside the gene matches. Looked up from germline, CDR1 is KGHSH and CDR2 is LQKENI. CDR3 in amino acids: CASSPPGGETQYF. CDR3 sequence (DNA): TGTGCCAGCTCACCCCCAGGGGGAGAGACCCAGTACTTC.

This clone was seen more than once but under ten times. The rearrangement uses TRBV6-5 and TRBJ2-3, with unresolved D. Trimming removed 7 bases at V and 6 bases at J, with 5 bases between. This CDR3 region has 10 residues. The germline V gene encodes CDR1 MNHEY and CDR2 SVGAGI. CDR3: CASKSDTQYF. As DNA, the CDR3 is TGTGCCAGCAAGTCGGATACGCAGTATTTT.

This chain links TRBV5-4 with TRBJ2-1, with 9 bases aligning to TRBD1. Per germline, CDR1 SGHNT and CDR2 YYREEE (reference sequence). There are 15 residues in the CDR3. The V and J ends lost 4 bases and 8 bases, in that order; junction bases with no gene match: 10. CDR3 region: CASSHRDREYDEQFF. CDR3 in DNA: TGTGCCAGCAGCCACCGGGACAGGGAATACGATGAGCAGTTCTTC.

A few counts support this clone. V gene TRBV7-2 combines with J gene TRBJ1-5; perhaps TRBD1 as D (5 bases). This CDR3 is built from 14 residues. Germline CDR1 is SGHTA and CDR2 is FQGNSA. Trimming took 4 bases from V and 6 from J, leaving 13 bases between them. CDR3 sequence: CASSSLLGGQPQHF. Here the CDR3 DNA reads TGTGCCAGCAGCTCCTTATTGGGGGGTCAGCCCCAGCATTTT.

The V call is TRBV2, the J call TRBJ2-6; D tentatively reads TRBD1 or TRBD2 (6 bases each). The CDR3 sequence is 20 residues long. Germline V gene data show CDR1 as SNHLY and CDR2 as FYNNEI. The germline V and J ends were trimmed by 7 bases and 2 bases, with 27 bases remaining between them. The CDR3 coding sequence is TGTGCCAGCATCTCTCCGTCGAGGGGGGCGAGTTCGGCTGGGGCCAACGTCCTGACTTTC. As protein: CASISPSRGASSAGANVLTF.

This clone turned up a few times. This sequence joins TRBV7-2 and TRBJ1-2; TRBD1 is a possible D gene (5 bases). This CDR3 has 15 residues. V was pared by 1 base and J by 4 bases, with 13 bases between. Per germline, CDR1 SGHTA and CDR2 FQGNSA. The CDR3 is CASSLDAGGLYGYTF. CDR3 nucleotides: TGTGCCAGCAGCTTAGACGCCGGGGGACTCTATGGCTACACCTTC.

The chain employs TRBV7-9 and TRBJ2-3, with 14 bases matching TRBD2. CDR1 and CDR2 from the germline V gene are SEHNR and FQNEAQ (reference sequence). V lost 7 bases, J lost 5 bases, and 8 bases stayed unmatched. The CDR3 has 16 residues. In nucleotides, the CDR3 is TGTGCCAGCACCACGACTAGCGGGGGGGCAAGAGATACGCAGTATTTT. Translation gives CASTTTSGGARDTQYF.

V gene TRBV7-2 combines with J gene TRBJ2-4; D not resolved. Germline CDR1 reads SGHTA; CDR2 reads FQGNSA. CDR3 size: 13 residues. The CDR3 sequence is CASGGLAKNIQYF. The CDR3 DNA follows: TGTGCTTCAGGTGGTTTAGCCAAAAACATTCAGTACTTC.

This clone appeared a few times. The CDR3 region has the DNA TGCAGCGTTGCGGGGCAGGACCCGTACGAGCAGTACTTC. Protein sequence: CSVAGQDPYEQYF. The chain couples TRBV29-1 to TRBJ2-7, with D tentatively TRBD1 or TRBD2 (5 bases each). V lost 4 bases, J lost 4 bases, and 14 bases lay in between. The CDR3 is 13 amino acids. The germline CDR1 and CDR2 sequences are SQVTM and ANQGSEA.

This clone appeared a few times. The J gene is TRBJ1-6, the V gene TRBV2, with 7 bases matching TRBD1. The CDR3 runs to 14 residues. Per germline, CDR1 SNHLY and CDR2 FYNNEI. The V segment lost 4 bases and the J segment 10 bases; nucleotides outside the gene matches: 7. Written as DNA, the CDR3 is TGTGCCAGCAGTGCCGACAGGGTAGGGTCACCCCTCCACTTT. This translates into CASSADRVGSPLHF.

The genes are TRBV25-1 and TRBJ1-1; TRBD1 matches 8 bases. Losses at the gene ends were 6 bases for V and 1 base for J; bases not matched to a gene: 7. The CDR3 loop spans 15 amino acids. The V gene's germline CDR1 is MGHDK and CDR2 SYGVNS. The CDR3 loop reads CASSPRGPENTEAFF. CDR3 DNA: TGTGCCAGCAGCCCCAGGGGGCCCGAGAACACTGAAGCTTTCTTT. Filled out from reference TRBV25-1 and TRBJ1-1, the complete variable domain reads EADIYQTPRYLVIGTGKKITLECSQTMGHDKMYWYQQDPGMELHLIHYSYGVNSTEKGDLSSESTVSRIRTEHFPLTLESARPSHTSQYLCASSPRGPENTEAFFGQGTRLTVV.

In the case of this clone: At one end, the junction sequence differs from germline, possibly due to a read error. CDR3 in amino acids: CSVGGTGGVF. The CDR3 DNA reads as TGCAGCGTCGGAGGGACAGGGGGAGTCTTC. This chain joins TRBV29-1 and TRBJ1-2; 11 nucleotides match TRBD1. The CDR3 runs to 10 residues. Germline CDR1 SQVTM, CDR2 ANQGSEA.

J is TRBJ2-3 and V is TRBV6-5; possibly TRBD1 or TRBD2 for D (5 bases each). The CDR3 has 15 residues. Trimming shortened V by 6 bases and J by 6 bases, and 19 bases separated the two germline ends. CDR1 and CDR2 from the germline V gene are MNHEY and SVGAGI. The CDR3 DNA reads TGTGCCAGCAGCCCGCCGGGACCCCGGTGGGATACGCAGTATTTT. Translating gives CASSPPGPRWDTQYF.

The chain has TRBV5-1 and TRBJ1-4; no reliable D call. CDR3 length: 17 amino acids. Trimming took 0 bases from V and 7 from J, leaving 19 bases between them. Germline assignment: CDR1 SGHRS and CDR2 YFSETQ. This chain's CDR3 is CASSLARQAGGSEKLFF. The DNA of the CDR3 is TGCGCCAGCAGCTTGGCGCGTCAGGCCGGCGGGAGTGAAAAACTGTTTTTT. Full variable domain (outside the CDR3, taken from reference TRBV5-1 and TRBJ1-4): KAGVTQTPRYLIKTRGQQVTLSCSPISGHRSVSWYQQTPGQGLQFLFEYFSETQRNKGNFPGRFSGRQFSNSRSEMNVSTLELGDSALYLCASSLARQAGGSEKLFFGSGTQLSVL.

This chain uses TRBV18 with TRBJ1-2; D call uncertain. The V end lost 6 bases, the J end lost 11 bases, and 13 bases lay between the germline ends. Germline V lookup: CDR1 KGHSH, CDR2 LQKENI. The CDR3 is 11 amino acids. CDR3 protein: CASSFYDHYTF. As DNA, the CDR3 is TGTGCCAGCTCCTTCTACGACCATTACACCTTC. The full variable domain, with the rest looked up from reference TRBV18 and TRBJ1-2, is NAGVMQNPRHLVRRRGQEARLRCSPMKGHSHVYWYRQLPEEGLKFMVYLQKENIIDESGMPKERFSAEFPKEGPSILRIQQVVRGDSAAYFCASSFYDHYTFGSGTRLTVV.

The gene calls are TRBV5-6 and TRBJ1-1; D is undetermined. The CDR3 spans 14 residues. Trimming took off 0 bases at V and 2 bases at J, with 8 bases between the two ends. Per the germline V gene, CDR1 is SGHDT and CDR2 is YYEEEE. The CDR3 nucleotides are TGTGCCAGCAGCTTGGAAGGTTTTAACACTGAAGCTTTCTTT. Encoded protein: CASSLEGFNTEAFF.

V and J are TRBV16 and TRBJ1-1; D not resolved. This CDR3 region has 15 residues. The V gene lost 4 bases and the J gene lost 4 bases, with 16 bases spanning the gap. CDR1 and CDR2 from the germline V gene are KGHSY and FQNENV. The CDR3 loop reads CASSRGNLGGTEAFF. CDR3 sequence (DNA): TGTGCCAGCAGCCGCGGAAACCTAGGCGGCACTGAAGCTTTCTTT.

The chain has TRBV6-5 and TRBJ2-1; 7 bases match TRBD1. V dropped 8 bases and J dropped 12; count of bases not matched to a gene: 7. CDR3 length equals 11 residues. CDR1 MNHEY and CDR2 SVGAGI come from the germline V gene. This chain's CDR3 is CASGDSGVQFF. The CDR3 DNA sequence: TGTGCCAGCGGGGACAGCGGCGTGCAGTTCTTC.

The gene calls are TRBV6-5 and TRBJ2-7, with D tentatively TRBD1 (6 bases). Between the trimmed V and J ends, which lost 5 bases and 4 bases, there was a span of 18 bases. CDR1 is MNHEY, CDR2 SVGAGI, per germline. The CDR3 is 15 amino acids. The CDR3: CASSGQGTFGYEQYF. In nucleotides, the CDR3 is TGTGCCAGCAGTGGGCAGGGGACGTTCGGTTACGAGCAGTACTTC.